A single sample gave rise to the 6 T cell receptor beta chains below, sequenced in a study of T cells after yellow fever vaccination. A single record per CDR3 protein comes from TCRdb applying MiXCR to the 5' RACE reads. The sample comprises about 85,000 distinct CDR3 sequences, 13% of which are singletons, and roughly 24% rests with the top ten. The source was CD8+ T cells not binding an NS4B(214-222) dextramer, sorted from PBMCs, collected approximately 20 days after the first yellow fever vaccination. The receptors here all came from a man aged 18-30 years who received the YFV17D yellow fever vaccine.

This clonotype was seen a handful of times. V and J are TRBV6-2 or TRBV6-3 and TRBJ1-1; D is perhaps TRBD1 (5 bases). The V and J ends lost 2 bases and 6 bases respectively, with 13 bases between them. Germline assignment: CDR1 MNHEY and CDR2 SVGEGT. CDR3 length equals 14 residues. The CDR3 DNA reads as TGTGCCAGCAGTTACAAGGGGTGGAATGCTGAAGCTTTCTTT. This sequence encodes CASSYKGWNAEAFF.

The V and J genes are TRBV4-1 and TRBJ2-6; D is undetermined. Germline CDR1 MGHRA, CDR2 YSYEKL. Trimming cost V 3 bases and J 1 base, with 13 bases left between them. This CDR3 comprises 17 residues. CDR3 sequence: CASSQVPPESGANVLTF. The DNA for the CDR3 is TGCGCCAGCAGCCAGGTTCCACCGGAATCTGGGGCCAACGTCCTGACTTTC.

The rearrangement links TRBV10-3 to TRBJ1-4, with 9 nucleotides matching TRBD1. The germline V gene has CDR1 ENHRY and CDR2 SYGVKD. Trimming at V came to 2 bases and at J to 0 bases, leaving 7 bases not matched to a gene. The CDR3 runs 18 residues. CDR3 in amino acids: CAISEPSDRGATNEKLFF. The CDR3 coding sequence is TGTGCCATCAGTGAGCCGTCCGACAGGGGGGCAACTAATGAAAAACTGTTTTTT.

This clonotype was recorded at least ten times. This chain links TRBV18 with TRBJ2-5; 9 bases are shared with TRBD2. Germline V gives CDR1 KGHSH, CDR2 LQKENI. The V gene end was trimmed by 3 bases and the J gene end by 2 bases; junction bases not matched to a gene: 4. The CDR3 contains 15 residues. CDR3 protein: CASSPTSGSQETQYF. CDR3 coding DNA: TGTGCCAGCTCACCGACTAGCGGATCACAAGAGACCCAGTACTTC.

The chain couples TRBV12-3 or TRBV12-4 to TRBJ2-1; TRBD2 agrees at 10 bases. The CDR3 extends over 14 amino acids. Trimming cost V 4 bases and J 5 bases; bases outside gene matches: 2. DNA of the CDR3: TGTGCCAGCAGTTCCACTAGCGGGGACAATGAGCAGTTCTTC. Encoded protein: CASSSTSGDNEQFF.

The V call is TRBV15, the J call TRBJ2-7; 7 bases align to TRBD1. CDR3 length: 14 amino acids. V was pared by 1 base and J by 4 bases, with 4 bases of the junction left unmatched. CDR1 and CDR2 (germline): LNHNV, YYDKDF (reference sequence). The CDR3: CATSRATGEYEQYV. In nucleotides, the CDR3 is TGTGCCACCAGCAGAGCCACAGGGGAGTACGAGCAGTACGTC.